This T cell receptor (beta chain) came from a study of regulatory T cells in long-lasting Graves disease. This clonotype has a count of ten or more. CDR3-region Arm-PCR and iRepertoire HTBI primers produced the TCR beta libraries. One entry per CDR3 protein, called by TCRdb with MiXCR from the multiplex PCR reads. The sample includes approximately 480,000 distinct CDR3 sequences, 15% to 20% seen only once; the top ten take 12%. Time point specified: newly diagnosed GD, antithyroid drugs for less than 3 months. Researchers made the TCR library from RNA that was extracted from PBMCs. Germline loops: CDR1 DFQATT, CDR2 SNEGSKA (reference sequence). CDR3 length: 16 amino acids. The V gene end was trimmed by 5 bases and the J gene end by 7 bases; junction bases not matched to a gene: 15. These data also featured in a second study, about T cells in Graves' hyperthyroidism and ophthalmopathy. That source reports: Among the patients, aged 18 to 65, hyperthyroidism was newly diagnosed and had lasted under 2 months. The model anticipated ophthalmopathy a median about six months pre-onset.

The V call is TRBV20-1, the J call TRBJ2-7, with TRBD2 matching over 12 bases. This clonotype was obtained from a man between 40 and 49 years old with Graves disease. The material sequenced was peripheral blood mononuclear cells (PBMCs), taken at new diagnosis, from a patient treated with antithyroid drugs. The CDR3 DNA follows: TGCAGTGCTTCTCTGACTAGCGGGAGCGCCCAGGTTGAGCAGTACTTC. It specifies CSASLTSGSAQVEQYF.